The clone carrying this TCR beta chain appeared a few times. Antigen unknown. The CDR3 is 14 residues long. The V segment lost 6 bases and the J segment 4 bases; nucleotides outside the gene matches: 7. The data stem from a study of metastatic and nonmetastatic thyroid tumors. Study-wide context: The comparison covered peripheral blood and tumor or nodule tissue in malignant and benign thyroid patients. The study's findings and limits: Benign nodules reportedly had significantly lower TCR beta diversity than malignant thyroid tumors in blood and tumor.

Original methodology: What underpinned the distant-metastasis classifier for papillary thyroid cancer was the set of CDR3 differences across clinicopathological groups. MiXCR re-clonotyped the PCR reads for TCRdb. The V and J calls were not made by the authors but by TCRdb's processing. This table holds about 8,100 clones, about 22% found once. Each patient came to thyroid surgery without any prior treatment (of any kind). The sequenced sample was tumor tissue. This TCR derives from a female donor with papillary thyroid cancer or a benign thyroid nodule (not recorded which). Some clones in this sample may be carry-over from other donors' samples. This chain uses TRBV12-3 or TRBV12-4 with TRBJ2-5; 8 bases agree with TRBD1. The chain's CDR3 is CASRWTGLRETQYF. CDR3 DNA: TGTGCCAGCAGGTGGACAGGGTTGCGAGAGACCCAGTACTTC.